These 20 T cell receptor beta chains were all obtained from the same sample, sequenced in a study of blood T cell repertoires in COVID-19. Generated by immunoSEQ multiplex PCR, the TCRdb table keeps only in-frame clones and is missing some. Of a few hundred thousand clones in the sample, about 87% were seen once. Sequencing was done on a sample of peripheral blood. These receptors were collected from a man between 60 and 75 years old who had recovered from COVID-19.

The sample holds one count of this clone. V gene TRBV5-1 combines with J gene TRBJ2-5; 10 bases fit TRBD1. The V gene's germline CDR1 is SGHRS and CDR2 YFSETQ. The CDR3 consists of 23 residues. The V gene end was trimmed by 4 bases and the J gene end by 2 bases; junction bases not matched to a gene: 29. This CDR3 is CASSLHLSAPGQGTYKNQETQYF. CDR3 sequence (DNA): TGCGCCAGCAGCCTTCACCTATCGGCCCCGGGACAGGGGACATATAAGAATCAAGAGACCCAGTACTTC.

About this clone: The junction shows a germline mismatch at one end, possibly a read error. The chain joins TRBV7-7 to TRBJ2-5; 8 positions agree with TRBD1. The CDR3 sequence is 15 residues long. Germline V gives CDR1 SSHAT, CDR2 FNYEAQ (reference sequence). CDR3 amino acids: CASSLTDRGQETQYF. DNA for the CDR3: TGTGCTAGCAGCTTAACCGACAGGGGCCAAGAGACCCAGTACTTC.

CDR3 residues: CASSGDSYSGNTIYF. The DNA for the CDR3 is TGTGCCAGCAGCGGGGACTCCTACTCTGGAAACACCATATATTTT. This sequence joins TRBV5-4 and TRBJ1-3; tentative D call: TRBD1 (5 bases). Germline V lookup: CDR1 SGHNT, CDR2 YYREEE (reference sequence). The V gene lost 4 bases and the J gene lost 0 bases, with 11 bases spanning the gap. The length of the CDR3 is 15 residues.

The rearrangement uses TRBV18 and TRBJ1-5, with D uncertain. CDR1 is KGHSH and CDR2 is LQKENI in the germline V gene. Trimming took off 3 bases at V and 0 bases at J, with 9 bases between the two ends. The CDR3 is 15 amino acids. In DNA, the CDR3 is TGTGCCAGCTCACCGCCGGGAGCTAGCAATCAGCCCCAGCATTTT. Translated: CASSPPGASNQPQHF.

The V gene is TRBV10-2, the J gene TRBJ2-1, with 9 bases identical to TRBD2. Germline trimming cut 6 bases from V and 8 bases from J; bases unmatched to any gene: 14. The CDR3 spans 16 residues. Germline V gene sequence: CDR1 WSHSY, CDR2 SAAADI. CDR3 region: CASRSSGGPRLDEQFF. The CDR3 DNA sequence: TGCGCCAGCAGGTCGAGCGGGGGGCCCCGGTTAGATGAGCAGTTCTTC.

The CDR3 DNA reads as TGTGCCAGCAGCTTGGGGGCGTTGGCCACTGAAGCTTTCTTT. This translates into CASSLGALATEAFF. The chain couples TRBV5-6 to TRBJ1-1; no clear D gene. With 0 bases removed from V and 4 bases from J, the gap between germline ends came to 10 bases. Germline V lookup: CDR1 SGHDT, CDR2 YYEEEE. There are 14 residues in the CDR3.

The chain carries TRBV19 and TRBJ2-2; D is ambiguous. Per the germline V gene, CDR1 is LNHDA and CDR2 is SQIVND (reference sequence). V dropped 1 base and J dropped 1 base, with 4 bases sitting between them. This CDR3 has 14 amino acids. The CDR3 nucleotides read TGTGCCAGTAGTATAGTAGTGAACACCGGGGAGCTGTTTTTT. Translated: CASSIVVNTGELFF.

The V call is TRBV6-5, the J call TRBJ2-2; perhaps TRBD2 as D (6 bases). The V and J ends lost 7 bases and 5 bases respectively, with 14 bases between them. CDR1 and CDR2 from the germline V gene are MNHEY and SVGAGI. This CDR3 is 14 amino acids long. CDR3 sequence reads: CASTLMGGTGELFF. The CDR3, as DNA: TGTGCCAGCACCTTAATGGGGGGAACCGGGGAGCTGTTTTTT.

This chain connects TRBV18 to TRBJ1-5, with TRBD1 matching 8 bases. V trimming: 5 bases; J trimming: 4 bases; junction bases outside the gene matches: 7. The germline V gene has CDR1 KGHSH and CDR2 LQKENI. The CDR3 loop spans 15 amino acids. CDR3 DNA sequence: TGTGCCAGCTCAGAGGGACAGGTCTCTAATCAGCCCCAGCATTTT. Protein sequence: CASSEGQVSNQPQHF.

This clone has a handful of counts. V usage is TRBV7-2 and J usage is TRBJ1-6, with D possibly TRBD1 on 5 matching bases. The CDR3 totals 16 residues. V was clipped by 4 bases and J by 4 bases, with 14 bases between them. CDR1 and CDR2 from the germline V gene are SGHTA and FQGNSA. This CDR3 reads CASSSNQGGYNSPLHF. The CDR3, as DNA: TGTGCCAGCAGCTCTAATCAGGGAGGGTATAATTCACCCCTCCACTTT.

The chain couples TRBV7-2 to TRBJ1-1; D not certain. Germline-derived CDR1 and CDR2 are SGHTA and FQGNSA. This CDR3 is 15 amino acids long. Trimming removed 3 bases at V and 0 bases at J, with 11 bases between. The CDR3 is CASSFQHGLNTEAFF. DNA of the CDR3: TGTGCCAGCAGCTTTCAACATGGGCTGAACACTGAAGCTTTCTTT.

The count of this clone is one. This chain joins TRBV30 and TRBJ1-3; the match to TRBD1 covers 7 bases. The ends lost 3 bases at V and 0 bases at J; junction bases unmatched: 8. In germline, CDR1 is GTSNPN, CDR2 SVGIG (reference sequence). The CDR3 has 16 amino acids. CDR3 protein: CAWRAPGTASGNTIYF. As DNA, the CDR3 is TGTGCCTGGAGGGCACCCGGGACAGCCTCTGGAAACACCATATATTTT.

The chain couples TRBV5-1 to TRBJ2-7; weak D call: TRBD1 (5 bases). This CDR3 region has 15 residues. V shed 4 bases and J shed 5 bases, with 19 bases lying between them. CDR1 is SGHRS, CDR2 YFSETQ, per germline. CDR3 in amino acids: CASSRLIGAGNEQYF. The CDR3 coding sequence is TGCGCCAGCAGCCGACTGATTGGGGCTGGGAACGAGCAGTACTTC.

V usage is TRBV5-1 and J usage is TRBJ1-3; 11 bases fit TRBD1. From germline, CDR1 is SGHRS and CDR2 YFSETQ. J was trimmed by 1 base and V by 2 bases; bases with no gene match: 2. This CDR3 comprises 16 residues. The CDR3 nucleotides read TGCGCCAGCAGCTTAGGACAGGGGGCTTCTGGAAACACCATATATTTT. As protein: CASSLGQGASGNTIYF.

This chain connects TRBV19 to TRBJ1-1; no definite D call. Germline CDR1 LNHDA, CDR2 SQIVND (reference sequence). Trimming shortened V by 1 base and J by 9 bases, and 9 bases separated the two germline ends. This CDR3 is built from 12 residues. CDR3 sequence (DNA): TGTGCCAGTAGTATAGCACAGACTAAAGCTTTCTTT. Its translation: CASSIAQTKAFF.

Concerning this clone: Within the sample, other DNA sequences also encode this same CDR3. The rearrangement uses TRBV7-9 and TRBJ1-1; D remains ambiguous. Trimming removed 5 bases from V and 7 bases from J, with 8 bases in between. Germline CDR1 SEHNR, CDR2 FQNEAQ (reference sequence). This CDR3 region has 11 residues. The CDR3 protein is CASSPGLEAFF. CDR3 in DNA: TGTGCCAGCAGCCCGGGTCTTGAAGCTTTCTTT.

The V and J genes are TRBV9 and TRBJ1-2; 7 bases align to TRBD1. The CDR3 is 18 amino acids. Germline-derived CDR1 and CDR2 are SGDLS and YYNGEE. The junction had 18 bases not matched to a gene; V was cut back by 4 bases and J by 3 bases. CDR3 DNA sequence: TGTGCCAGCAGCACCACCCGCGGACAGGAGGTTTTGCACTATGGCTACACCTTC. Residues: CASSTTRGQEVLHYGYTF. Full variable domain (missing parts from reference TRBV9 and TRBJ1-2): DSGVTQTPKHLITATGQRVTLRCSPRSGDLSVYWYQQSLDQGLQFLIQYYNGEERAKGNILERFSAQQFPDLHSELNLSSLELGDSALYFCASSTTRGQEVLHYGYTFGSGTRLTVV.

The genes are TRBV9 and TRBJ2-7; maybe TRBD2 (6 bases). CDR1 is SGDLS, CDR2 YYNGEE, per germline. Trimming cost V 4 bases and J 4 bases, with 18 bases left between them. This CDR3 region has 15 residues. DNA of the CDR3: TGTGCCAGCAGCCCCCGATTGGACGGACTATACGAGCAGTACTTC. Translation gives CASSPRLDGLYEQYF.

V usage is TRBV4-1 and J usage is TRBJ2-7, with 11 bases identical to TRBD1. Germline V gene data show CDR1 as MGHRA and CDR2 as YSYEKL. CDR3 size: 18 residues. Unmatched junction bases numbered 8, after V lost 0 bases and J lost 1 base. The CDR3 sequence: CASSQEGDRGSSSYEQYF. The CDR3 region has the DNA TGCGCCAGCAGCCAAGAAGGGGACAGGGGGAGTAGTTCCTACGAGCAGTACTTC.

V and J are TRBV7-2 and TRBJ2-7; a weak D match, TRBD1 (5 bases). Germline CDR1 SGHTA, CDR2 FQGNSA. V shed 1 base and J shed 3 bases, with 10 bases lying between them. The length of the CDR3 is 14 residues. CDR3 amino acids: CASSLVSQGYEQYF. The CDR3 coding sequence is TGTGCCAGCAGCTTAGTATCCCAGGGCTACGAGCAGTACTTC.